This is a list of T cell receptor beta chains from one sample in a study of technical replicates of blood from a handful of donors. Assay: immunoSEQ multiplex PCR; the TCRdb copy retains only in-frame clones and omits some. The repertoire holds tens of thousands of clones, with almost 98% as singletons. The sequenced material came from T cells isolated from PBMCs. The receptors shown here come from a human donor in good health. Both conserved end residues are part of each CDR3. A D gene is named only where the DNA matches it firmly. Clone size, where shown, is once, few, many, or a class for clones that have expanded.

abundance	v_gene	j_gene	d_gene	CDR3aa	CDR3nt
NA	TRBV10-2	TRBJ1-5	TRBD1	CASSEETGVHQPQHF	TGCGCCAGCAGTGAGGAGACAGGGGTCCATCAGCCCCAGCATTTT
NA	TRBV11-3	TRBJ1-1	TRBD1	CASSLSFQGGRYEAFF	TGTGCCAGCAGCTTAAGTTTTCAGGGGGGCCGGTACGAAGCTTTCTTT
few	TRBV6-5	TRBJ1-3	NA	CASSRRGDSGNTIYF	TGTGCCAGCAGTCGACGGGGGGACTCTGGAAACACCATATATTTT
NA	TRBV21-1	TRBJ2-3	NA	CASSKHRGQNTDTQYF	TGTGCCAGCAGCAAACACAGGGGGCAAAACACAGATACGCAGTATTTT
NA	TRBV2	TRBJ2-7	TRBD1	CASSEGTGNSYEQYF	TGTGCCAGCAGTGAGGGGACAGGGAACTCCTACGAGCAGTACTTC
NA	TRBV18	TRBJ2-5	TRBD1	CASSRGQRKTQYF	TGTGCCAGCTCAAGGGGACAGAGAAAGACCCAGTACTTC
NA	TRBV7-8	TRBJ1-5	NA	CASSPRAGDQPQHF	TGTGCCAGCAGCCCAAGGGCGGGTGATCAGCCCCAGCATTTT
once	TRBV19	TRBJ1-1	NA	CASSLILGVRSSEAFF	TGTGCCAGTAGTCTTATACTAGGTGTAAGATCCTCTGAAGCTTTCTTT
NA	TRBV13	TRBJ2-7	TRBD1	CASSSTGPDTSSSYEQYF	TGTGCCAGCAGCTCGACAGGGCCCGATACTAGTAGCTCCTACGAGCAGTACTTC
once	TRBV28	TRBJ2-2	TRBD1	CASSFLTGMNTGELFF	TGTGCCAGCAGTTTTTTGACAGGGATGAACACCGGGGAGCTGTTTTTT
NA	TRBV9	TRBJ2-7	NA	CASSEGDVGYEQYF	TGTGCCAGCAGCGAGGGGGACGTGGGCTACGAGCAGTACTTC
NA	TRBV19	TRBJ1-1	NA	CASSISGGALDTEAFF	TGTGCCAGTAGTATATCGGGGGGCGCGTTGGACACTGAAGCTTTCTTT
NA	TRBV11-3	TRBJ2-1	NA	CASSFTVLSYNEQFF	TGTGCCAGCAGCTTCACAGTCCTCTCCTACAATGAGCAGTTCTTC
NA	TRBV10-2	TRBJ1-2	NA	CASRVQIQPNYGYTF	TGCGCCAGCAGAGTACAGATCCAACCTAACTATGGCTACACCTTC
NA	TRBV4-1	TRBJ2-1	NA	CASSFSGSYNEQFF	TGCGCCAGCTCTTTTAGCGGTTCCTACAATGAGCAGTTCTTC
once	TRBV10-1	TRBJ1-6	NA	CASSGTLNSPLHF	TGCGCCAGCAGTGGGACACTTAATTCACCCCTCCACTTT
once	TRBV5-1	TRBJ2-5	NA	CASSPGTQHGETQYF	TGCGCCAGCAGCCCTGGGACACAGCACGGGGAGACCCAGTACTTC
NA	TRBV6-5	TRBJ1-5	NA	CASSYTGGQPQHF	TGTGCCAGCAGTTATACGGGGGGACAGCCCCAGCATTTT
NA	TRBV2	TRBJ2-1	TRBD1	CASRETGVRMFF	TGTGCCAGCAGAGAGACAGGGGTCCGGATGTTCTTC
NA	TRBV5-5	TRBJ1-6	NA	CASSSEPQDSPLHF	TGTGCCAGCAGCTCGGAACCTCAGGATTCACCCCTCCACTTT
NA	TRBV11-2	TRBJ2-1	TRBD2	CASSLGALAGDDNEQFF	TGTGCCAGCAGCTTAGGTGCTCTAGCGGGAGACGACAATGAGCAGTTCTTC
NA	TRBV15	TRBJ1-5	NA	CATSRDPSGDGQPQHF	TGTGCCACCAGCAGAGATCCGTCGGGGGATGGACAGCCCCAGCATTTT
NA	TRBV4-1	TRBJ1-1	NA	CASSQAGDGGGEAFF	TGCGCCAGCAGCCAAGCGGGTGATGGGGGAGGTGAAGCTTTCTTT
NA	TRBV5-1	TRBJ2-1	NA	CASSSFGEVEQFF	TGCGCCAGCAGCTCGTTTGGGGAGGTTGAGCAGTTCTTC
few	TRBV28	TRBJ2-2	NA	CASSSPKSLAGAGELFF	TGTGCCAGCAGTTCCCCAAAGTCGTTGGCAGGGGCCGGGGAGCTGTTTTTT
once	TRBV7-9	TRBJ2-2	NA	CASSSKTDPAAGELFF	TGTGCCAGCAGCTCGAAGACAGATCCGGCGGCCGGGGAGCTGTTTTTT
NA	TRBV5-1	TRBJ2-7	TRBD1	CASSSGTGAYEQYF	TGCGCCAGCAGCTCCGGGACAGGGGCGTACGAGCAGTACTTC
NA	TRBV28	TRBJ2-5	TRBD2	CASRYSLRGRMEETQYF	TGTGCCAGCCGTTACTCGTTGCGGGGGAGGATGGAAGAGACCCAGTACTTC
NA	TRBV6-5	TRBJ1-6	TRBD1	CASSYDRASPLHF	TGTGCCAGCAGTTACGACAGGGCCTCACCCCTCCACTTT
NA	TRBV10-2	TRBJ2-7	TRBD2	CASSEGTSGSYEQYF	TGCGCCAGCAGTGAGGGAACTAGCGGTTCCTACGAGCAGTACTTC
NA	TRBV30	TRBJ2-3	NA	CAWSGWAGVKDTQYF	TGTGCCTGGAGTGGATGGGCAGGTGTTAAAGATACGCAGTATTTT
NA	TRBV11-2	TRBJ2-3	NA	CASSLDSLATQYF	TGTGCCAGCAGCTTAGATAGCCTAGCGACGCAGTATTTT
NA	TRBV29-1	TRBJ2-2	TRBD1	CSVEYGQGTGELFF	TGCAGCGTTGAATACGGACAGGGAACCGGGGAGCTGTTTTTT
NA	TRBV5-1	TRBJ2-3	NA	CASSLVGGDTDTQYF	TGCGCCAGCAGCTTGGTAGGGGGAGACACAGATACGCAGTATTTT
NA	TRBV19	TRBJ1-4	NA	CASSIVTGFVAVATNEKLFF	TGTGCCAGTAGTATCGTGACAGGCTTCGTTGCCGTTGCAACTAATGAAAAACTGTTTTTT
NA	TRBV20-1	TRBJ2-7	TRBD2	CSQSGRSEQYF	TGCAGCCAAAGCGGGAGGAGCGAGCAGTACTTC
NA	TRBV7-8	TRBJ2-7	NA	CASGQGRKTYEQYF	TGTGCCAGCGGTCAGGGCAGAAAAACGTACGAGCAGTACTTC
NA	TRBV9	TRBJ2-1	NA	CASSVGVGKDEQFF	TGTGCCAGCAGCGTAGGAGTGGGCAAGGATGAGCAGTTCTTC
NA	TRBV28	TRBJ1-2	TRBD1	CASSPSGGTSGGYTF	TGTGCCAGCAGTCCCTCAGGGGGGACCTCGGGGGGCTACACCTTC
NA	TRBV30	TRBJ1-1	NA	CAWSVQGRNTEAFF	TGTGCCTGGAGTGTACAGGGCCGAAACACTGAAGCTTTCTTT
NA	TRBV4-1	TRBJ1-2	NA	CASSQYTAGRVNGYTF	TGCGCCAGCAGCCAATATACCGCGGGTCGGGTAAATGGCTACACCTTC
NA	TRBV12-5	TRBJ2-6	TRBD1	CASGLERTGSSGANVLTF	TGTGCTAGTGGTTTAGAACGGACAGGAAGCTCTGGGGCCAACGTCCTGACTTTC
few	TRBV19	TRBJ2-1	NA	CASTTHSLLAGYNEQFF	TGTGCCAGTACAACCCATTCCCTACTAGCAGGATACAATGAGCAGTTCTTC
NA	TRBV25-1	TRBJ1-6	TRBD1	CASTGTGNNSPLHF	TGTGCCAGTACGGGGACAGGGAATAATTCACCCCTCCACTTT
NA	TRBV5-6	TRBJ1-6	NA	CASSFRRVSPLHF	TGTGCCAGCAGCTTTAGGAGGGTTTCACCCCTCCACTTT
NA	TRBV19	TRBJ1-5	NA	CASSIGGGSNQPQHF	TGTGCCAGTAGTATAGGAGGTGGCAGCAATCAGCCCCAGCATTTT
NA	TRBV28	TRBJ1-5	NA	CASTSSPRPQHF	TGTGCCAGCACTAGTTCGCCTCGGCCCCAGCATTTT
NA	TRBV5-1	TRBJ1-2	TRBD1	CASSAGQGEVYGYTF	TGCGCCAGCAGCGCCGGACAGGGGGAGGTCTATGGCTACACCTTC
NA	TRBV5-1	TRBJ2-7	TRBD2	CASSASGRAAPEQYF	TGCGCCAGCAGCGCAAGCGGGAGGGCCGCACCCGAGCAGTACTTC
NA	TRBV4-1	TRBJ1-4	NA	CASSQDTSGGNEKLFF	TGCGCCAGCAGCCAAGATACAAGTGGAGGGAATGAAAAACTGTTTTTT
NA	TRBV6-5	TRBJ1-5	NA	CASSYSTGNQPQHF	TGTGCCAGCAGTTACTCGACAGGCAATCAGCCCCAGCATTTT
NA	TRBV4-1	TRBJ1-4	NA	CASSLIGTQKEKLFF	TGCGCCAGCAGCCTAATCGGGACACAAAAAGAAAAACTGTTTTTT
NA	TRBV30	TRBJ1-2	TRBD1	CAWSVQGAYGYTF	TGTGCCTGGAGTGTACAGGGGGCGTATGGCTACACCTTC